The 7 T cell receptor beta chains presented below share a single source sample, sequenced in a study of glioma-infiltrating T cells after dendritic cell vaccination. Measured with immunoSEQ multiplex PCR; TCRdb has only the in-frame clones, and not every one. The sample lists over 90,000 clones; about 85% were seen once. Time point denoted: after dendritic cell vaccination, including at tumor progression/relapse. The sequences come from blood, collected after dendritic cell vaccination. These receptors were taken from a human donor with glioblastoma.

The chain couples TRBV30 to TRBJ2-7; 7 positions agree with TRBD2. CDR3 length: 13 residues. Per the germline V gene, CDR1 is GTSNPN and CDR2 is SVGIG (reference sequence). CDR3 nucleotide sequence: TGTGCGCTTTGGGCTAGCGGAACCTACGAGCAGTACTTC. Translated: CALWASGTYEQYF.

The rearrangement uses TRBV5-6 and TRBJ2-1; TRBD1 matches at 9 bases. The V gene's germline CDR1 is SGHDT and CDR2 YYEEEE. This CDR3 contains 18 residues. The V segment lost 3 bases and the J segment 0 bases; nucleotides outside the gene matches: 10. DNA of the CDR3: TGTGCCAGCAGCTCCCCTCAACCGGGACAGGGCTCCTACAATGAGCAGTTCTTC. It is translated as CASSSPQPGQGSYNEQFF.

The chain links TRBV5-4 to TRBJ2-7, with 9 positions matching TRBD1. After removal of 1 base from V and 6 bases from J, the junction contained 8 bases not matched to a gene. Per the germline V gene, CDR1 is SGHNT and CDR2 is YYREEE (reference sequence). This CDR3 has 15 residues. This CDR3 is CASSLSGTGLSEQYF. Written as DNA, the CDR3 is TGTGCCAGCAGCTTGTCCGGGACAGGGTTGTCCGAGCAGTACTTC.

Many counts were recorded for this clone. The chain combines TRBV2 with TRBJ2-2, with 7 bases lining up with TRBD1. The CDR3 runs 17 residues. The trim removed 9 bases at V and 0 bases at J, leaving 13 bases unmatched. Germline CDR1 SNHLY, CDR2 FYNNEI. CDR3 bases: TGTGCCAGTACACGCAGAGGGACAGCCCCGAACACCGGGGAGCTGTTTTTT. Translated: CASTRRGTAPNTGELFF.

This clone has a handful of counts. This chain uses TRBV27 with TRBJ2-7; 7 bases line up with TRBD1. V was pared by 6 bases and J by 2 bases, with 10 bases of the junction left unmatched. CDR1 and CDR2 (germline): MNHEY, SMNVEV (reference sequence). This CDR3 is 15 amino acids long. The CDR3 sequence is CASREGDRATYEQYF. The CDR3 nucleotides read TGTGCCAGCAGAGAGGGGGACAGAGCAACCTACGAGCAGTACTTC.

The rearrangement joins TRBV29-1 to TRBJ2-3; 13 nucleotides match TRBD2. Germline V gene data show CDR1 as SQVTM and CDR2 as ANQGSEA. V dropped 6 bases and J dropped 2; count of bases not matched to a gene: 5. This CDR3 contains 15 residues. The CDR3 loop is CSVTSGGAVTDTQYF. The CDR3 bases are TGCAGCGTAACTAGCGGGGGGGCGGTCACAGATACGCAGTATTTT.

J is TRBJ1-2 and V is TRBV6-1; 8 bases map to TRBD1. The germline CDR1 and CDR2 sequences are MNHNS and SASEGT. The CDR3 totals 15 residues. V dropped 8 bases and J dropped 3; count of bases not matched to a gene: 11. CDR3 DNA: TGTGCCAGCCCCCCAGGACAGGGTCTCTACTATGGCTACACCTTC. The encoded protein is CASPPGQGLYYGYTF.